This T cell receptor (beta chain) came from a study of blood T cells in healthy people across ages. The germline CDR1 and CDR2 sequences are DFQATT and SNEGSKA (reference sequence). J lost 3 bases, V lost 3 bases, and 5 bases had no gene match. The length of the CDR3 is 15 residues. Primers used in a second PCR of roughly 6 to 11 cycles were a sample-barcoded 5' primer and a J-beta primer mix. TCRdb fed the 5' RACE reads into MiXCR, producing one record per CDR3 protein. Here the sample spans over 550,000 distinct CDR3 sequences, roughly 31% being singletons. This clonotype was recorded many times. The V and J genes are TRBV20-1 and TRBJ2-1; 10 bases are a match to TRBD2. Material for sequencing was blood. The TCR originated in a woman of 80 years or more in good health. The CDR3 protein is CSASLLAGGYNEQFF. CDR3 nucleotides: TGCAGTGCTAGCCTATTAGCGGGGGGCTACAATGAGCAGTTCTTC.